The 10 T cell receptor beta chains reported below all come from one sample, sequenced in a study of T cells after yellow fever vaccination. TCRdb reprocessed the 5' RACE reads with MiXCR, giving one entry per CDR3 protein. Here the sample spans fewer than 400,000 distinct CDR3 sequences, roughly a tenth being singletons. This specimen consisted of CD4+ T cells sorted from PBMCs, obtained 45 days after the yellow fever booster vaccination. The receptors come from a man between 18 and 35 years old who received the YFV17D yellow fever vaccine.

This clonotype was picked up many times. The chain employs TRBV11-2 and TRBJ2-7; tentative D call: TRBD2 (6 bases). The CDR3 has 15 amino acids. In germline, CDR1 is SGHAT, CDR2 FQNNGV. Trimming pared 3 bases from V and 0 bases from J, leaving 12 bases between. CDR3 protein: CASSFGAGTSYEQYF. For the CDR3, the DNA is TGTGCCAGCAGCTTCGGTGCGGGGACCTCCTACGAGCAGTACTTC.

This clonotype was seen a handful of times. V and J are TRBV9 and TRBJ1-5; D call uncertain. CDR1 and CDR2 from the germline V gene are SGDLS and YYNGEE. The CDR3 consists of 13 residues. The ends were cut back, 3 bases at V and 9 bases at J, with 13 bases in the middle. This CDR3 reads CASSEAPFAPQHF. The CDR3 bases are TGTGCCAGCAGCGAGGCCCCTTTTGCGCCCCAGCATTTT.

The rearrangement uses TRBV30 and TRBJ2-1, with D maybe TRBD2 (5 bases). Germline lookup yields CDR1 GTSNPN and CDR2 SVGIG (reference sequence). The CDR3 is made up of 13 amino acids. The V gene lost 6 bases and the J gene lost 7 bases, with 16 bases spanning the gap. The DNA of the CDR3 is TGTGCCTGTACGTTTATTGGCGGGAATGAGCAGTTCTTC. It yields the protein CACTFIGGNEQFF.

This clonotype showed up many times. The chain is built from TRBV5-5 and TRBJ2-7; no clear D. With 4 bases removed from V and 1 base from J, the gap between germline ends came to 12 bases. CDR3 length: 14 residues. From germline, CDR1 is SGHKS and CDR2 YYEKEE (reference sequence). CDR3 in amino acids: CASSVTGSSYEQYV. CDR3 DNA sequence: TGTGCCAGCAGCGTCACCGGGTCGTCCTACGAGCAGTACGTC.

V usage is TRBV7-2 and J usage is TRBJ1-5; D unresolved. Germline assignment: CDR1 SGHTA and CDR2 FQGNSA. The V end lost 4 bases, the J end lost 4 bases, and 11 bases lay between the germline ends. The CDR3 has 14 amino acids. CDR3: CASSSVGRNQPQHF. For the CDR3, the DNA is TGTGCCAGCAGCTCCGTCGGAAGGAATCAGCCCCAGCATTTT.

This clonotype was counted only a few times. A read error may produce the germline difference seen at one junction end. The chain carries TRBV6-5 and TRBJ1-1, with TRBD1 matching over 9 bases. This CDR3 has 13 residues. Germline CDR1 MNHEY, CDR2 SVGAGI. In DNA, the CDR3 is TGTGCCAGCGGCCGGGACAGGGAATCCTCAAGGCCTTTT. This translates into CASGRDRESSRPF.

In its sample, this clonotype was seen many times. In DNA form, the CDR3 reads TGTGCCAGCAGCCCAGGGACTGGACTCTACGAGCAGTACGTC. Translating gives CASSPGTGLYEQYV. V usage is TRBV3-1 and J usage is TRBJ2-7, with D possibly TRBD2 on 6 matching bases. The germline CDR1 and CDR2 sequences are LGHDT and YNNKEL (reference sequence). The CDR3 contains 14 residues. Trimming removed 4 bases at V and 3 bases at J, with 13 bases between.

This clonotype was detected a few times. DNA of the CDR3: TGTGCCAGCAGCTCCGGGACAGGGGGTGGCTACACCTTC. It yields the protein CASSSGTGGGYTF. The J gene is TRBJ1-2, the V gene TRBV7-3; 11 bases agree with TRBD1. V lost 4 bases and J lost 7; bases outside the gene matches: 2. In germline, CDR1 is SGHTA, CDR2 FQGTGA. This CDR3 spans 13 amino acids.

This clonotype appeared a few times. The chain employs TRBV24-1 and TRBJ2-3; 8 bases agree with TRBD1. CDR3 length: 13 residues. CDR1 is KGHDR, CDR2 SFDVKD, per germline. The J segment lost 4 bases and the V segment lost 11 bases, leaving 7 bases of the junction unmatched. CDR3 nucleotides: TGTGCCATACAGGGGGAGGTGGCAGATACGCAGTATTTT. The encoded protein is CAIQGEVADTQYF.

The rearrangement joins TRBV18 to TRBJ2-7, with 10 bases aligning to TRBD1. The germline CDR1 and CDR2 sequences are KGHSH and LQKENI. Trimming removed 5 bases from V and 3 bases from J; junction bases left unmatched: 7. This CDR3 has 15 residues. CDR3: CASSSGTGAFYEQYF. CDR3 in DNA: TGTGCCAGCTCATCCGGGACAGGGGCCTTCTACGAGCAGTACTTC.